Reported below is one T cell receptor (beta chain). Its antigen is not known. The entry originates in a study of T cells and Merkel cell carcinoma outcomes. Study conclusions and caveats: In Merkel cell carcinoma, repertoire and T-cell density reportedly predicted outcomes.

Assay: immunoSEQ multiplex PCR; the TCRdb copy retains only in-frame clones and omits some. The sample lists thousands of clones, 80% to 95% occurring once. CDR3 size: 12 residues. The V segment lost 4 bases and the J segment 7 bases; nucleotides outside the gene matches: 4. Germline CDR1 is SGHRS and CDR2 is YFSETQ. This receptor was taken from a human donor with Merkel cell carcinoma. The source material was tumor tissue from Merkel cell carcinoma. The chain links TRBV5-1 to TRBJ1-1; the match to TRBD1 covers 7 bases. CDR3 sequence reads: CASSTQGFEAFF. CDR3 nucleotides: TGCGCCAGCAGCACACAGGGGTTTGAAGCTTTCTTT.